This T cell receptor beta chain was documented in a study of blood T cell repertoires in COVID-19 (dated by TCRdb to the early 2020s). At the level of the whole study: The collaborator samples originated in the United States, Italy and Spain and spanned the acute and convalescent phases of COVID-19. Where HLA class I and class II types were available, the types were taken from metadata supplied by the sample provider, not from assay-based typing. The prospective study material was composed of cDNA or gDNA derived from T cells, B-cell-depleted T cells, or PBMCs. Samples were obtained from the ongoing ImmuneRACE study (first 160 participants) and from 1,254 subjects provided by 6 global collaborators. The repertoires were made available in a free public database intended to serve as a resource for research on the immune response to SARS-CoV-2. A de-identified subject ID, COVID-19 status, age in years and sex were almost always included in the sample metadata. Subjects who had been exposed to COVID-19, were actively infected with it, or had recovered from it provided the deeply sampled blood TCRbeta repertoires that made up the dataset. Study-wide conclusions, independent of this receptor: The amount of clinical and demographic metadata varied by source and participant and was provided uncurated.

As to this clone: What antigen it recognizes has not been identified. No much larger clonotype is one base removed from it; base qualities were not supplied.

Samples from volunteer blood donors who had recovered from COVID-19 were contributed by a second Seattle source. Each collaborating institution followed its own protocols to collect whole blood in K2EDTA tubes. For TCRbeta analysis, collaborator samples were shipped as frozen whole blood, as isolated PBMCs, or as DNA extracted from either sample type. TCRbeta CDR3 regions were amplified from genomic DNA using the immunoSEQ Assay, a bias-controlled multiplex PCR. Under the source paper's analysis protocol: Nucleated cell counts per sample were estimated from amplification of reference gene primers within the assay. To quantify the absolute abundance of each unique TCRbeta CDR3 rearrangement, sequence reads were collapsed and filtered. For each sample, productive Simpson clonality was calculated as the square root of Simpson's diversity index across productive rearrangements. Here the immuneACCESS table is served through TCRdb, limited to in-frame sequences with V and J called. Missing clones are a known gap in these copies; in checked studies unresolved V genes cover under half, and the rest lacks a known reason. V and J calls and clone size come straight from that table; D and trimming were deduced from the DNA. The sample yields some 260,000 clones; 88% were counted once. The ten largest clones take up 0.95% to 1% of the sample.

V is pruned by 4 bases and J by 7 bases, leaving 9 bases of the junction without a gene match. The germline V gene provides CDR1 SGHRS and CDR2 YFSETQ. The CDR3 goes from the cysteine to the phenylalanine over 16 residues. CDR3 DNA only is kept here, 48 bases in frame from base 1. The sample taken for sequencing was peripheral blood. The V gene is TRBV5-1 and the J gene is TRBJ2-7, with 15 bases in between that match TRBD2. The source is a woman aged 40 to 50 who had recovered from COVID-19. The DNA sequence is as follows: TGCGCCAGCAGCCCCGGACTAGCGGGAGGGTTGGGGGAGCAGTACTTC. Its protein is CASSPGLAGGLGEQYF.